A single TCR beta chain is shown here with its context. Regarding time point: blood at routine non-recurrence follow-up after resection. Material for sequencing was whole RNA from tumor, nontumor lung or frozen PBMC, left unsorted. This specimen comes from a study of spatial heterogeneity in lung cancer. Study-level background: Sequencing was performed on follow-up PBMC samples when available, collected at a median of approximately 26 months after resection.

TCRdb reanalysed the 5' RACE reads using MiXCR and keeps one entry per CDR3 protein. The table includes some 120,000 distinct CDR3 sequences, more than 10% detected once. Germline-derived CDR1 and CDR2 are SEHNR and FQNEAQ (reference sequence). CDR3 length equals 15 residues. Trimming took off 5 bases at V and 1 base at J, with 12 bases between the two ends. The chain employs TRBV7-9 and TRBJ1-3; no firm D call. The sequence derives from a male donor with early-stage non-small cell lung cancer. This specimen was PBMCs, taken at follow-up. DNA of the CDR3: TGTGCCAGCAGCCTAGGAAGGAGATCTGGAAACACCATATATTTT. Protein: CASSLGRRSGNTIYF. Filled out from reference TRBV7-9 and TRBJ1-3, the complete variable domain reads DTGVSQNPRHKITKRGQNVTFRCDPISEHNRLYWYRQTLGQGPEFLTYFQNEAQLEKSRLLSDRFSAERPKGSFSTLEIQRTEQGDSAMYLCASSLGRRSGNTIYFGEGSWLTVV.